This TCR beta chain was identified during a study of blood T cells in healthy people across ages. Primers used in a second PCR of roughly 7 to 12 cycles were a sample-barcoded 5' primer and a J-beta primer mix. TCRdb re-called the 5' RACE reads with MiXCR, one entry per CDR3 protein. This sample has under 2 million distinct CDR3 sequences; approximately 32% occur once, and the top ten carry about 11%. This clonotype showed up just a few times. Its specificity is unknown. Study outcomes and limitations: Naive CD4+ cell counts and diversity both ran higher in long-lived than in aged donors.

There were healthy Caucasian individuals from Russia, aged 6 to 90, serving as donors. The receptor was derived from a woman in her twenties or thirties in good health. Sequencing used blood.

The CDR3 nucleotides read TGTGCCAGCAGCGTCTATCTAGGACAGGGGTGCAATCAGCCCCAGCATTTT. Amino acids: CASSVYLGQGCNQPQHF. V usage is TRBV9 and J usage is TRBJ1-5, with TRBD1 matching 9 bases. CDR3 length: 17 residues. The J segment lost 2 bases and the V segment lost 2 bases, leaving 8 bases of the junction unmatched. The germline V gene has CDR1 SGDLS and CDR2 YYNGEE.